One and the same sample provided the 2 T cell receptor beta chains below, sequenced in a study of blood T cell repertoires in COVID-19. Data came from immunoSEQ multiplex PCR; TCRdb stores just in-frame clones and leaves some out. The table includes 250,000 to 400,000 clones, about nine tenths detected once. Sequencing input: peripheral blood. These receptors were taken from a young woman with COVID-19, enrolled during active disease.

This chain connects TRBV27 to TRBJ1-2; TRBD1 is a possible D gene (5 bases). The germline V and J ends were trimmed by 3 bases and 3 bases, with 17 bases remaining between them. Germline V gives CDR1 MNHEY, CDR2 SMNVEV (reference sequence). This CDR3 region has 16 residues. The CDR3 DNA reads as TGTGCCAGCAGTTTTACACCTGACAGTAGTTACTATGGCTACACCTTC. Its protein product is CASSFTPDSSYYGYTF.

This chain links TRBV5-1 with TRBJ1-1; possibly TRBD1 for D (6 bases). Trimming removed 6 bases from V and 1 base from J, with 7 bases in between. The CDR3 consists of 12 residues. The germline V gene encodes CDR1 SGHRS and CDR2 YFSETQ. In DNA form, the CDR3 reads TGCGCCAGCAAAGGGGGGAACACTGAAGCTTTCTTT. Its protein product is CASKGGNTEAFF.